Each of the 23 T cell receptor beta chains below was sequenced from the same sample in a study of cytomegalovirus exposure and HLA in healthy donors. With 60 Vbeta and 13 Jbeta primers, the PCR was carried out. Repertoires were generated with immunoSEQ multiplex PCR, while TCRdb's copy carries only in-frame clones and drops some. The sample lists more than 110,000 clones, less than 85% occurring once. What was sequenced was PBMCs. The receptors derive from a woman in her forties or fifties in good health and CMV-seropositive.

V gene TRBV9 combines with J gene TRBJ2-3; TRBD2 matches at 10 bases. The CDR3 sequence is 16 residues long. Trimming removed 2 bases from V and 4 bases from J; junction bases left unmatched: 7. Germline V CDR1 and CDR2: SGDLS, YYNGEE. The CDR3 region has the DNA TGTGCCAGCAGCGTTATAGCGGGGGGAGGGTCAGATACGCAGTATTTT. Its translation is CASSVIAGGGSDTQYF.

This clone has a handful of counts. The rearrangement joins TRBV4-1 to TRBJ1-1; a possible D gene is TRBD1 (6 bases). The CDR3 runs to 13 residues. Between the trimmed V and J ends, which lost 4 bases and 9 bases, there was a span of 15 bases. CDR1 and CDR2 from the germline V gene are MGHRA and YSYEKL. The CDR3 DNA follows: TGCGCCAGCAGCCGGGGGCCGCGGACCCAAGCTTTCTTT. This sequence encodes CASSRGPRTQAFF.

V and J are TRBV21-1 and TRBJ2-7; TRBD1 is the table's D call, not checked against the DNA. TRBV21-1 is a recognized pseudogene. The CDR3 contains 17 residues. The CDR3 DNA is TGTGCCAGCAGCAAGCCCCCGGGACAGGGGACCGTCGGCGAGCAGTACTTC. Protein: CASSKPPGQGTVGEQYF.

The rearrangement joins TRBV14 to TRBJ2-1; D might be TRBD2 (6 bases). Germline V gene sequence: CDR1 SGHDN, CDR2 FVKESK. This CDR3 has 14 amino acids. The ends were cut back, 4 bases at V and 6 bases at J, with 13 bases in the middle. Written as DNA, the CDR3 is TGTGCCAGCAGCCTAGGGACTGCCGGCAATGAGCAGTTCTTC. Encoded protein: CASSLGTAGNEQFF.

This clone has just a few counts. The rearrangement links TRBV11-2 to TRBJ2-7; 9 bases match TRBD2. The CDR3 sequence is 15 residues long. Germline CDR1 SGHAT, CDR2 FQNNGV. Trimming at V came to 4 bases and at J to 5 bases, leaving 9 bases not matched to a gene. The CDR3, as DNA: TGTGCCAGCAGCTCCCTGCGGGGGGGCCTCAACGAGCAGTACTTC. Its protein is CASSSLRGGLNEQYF.

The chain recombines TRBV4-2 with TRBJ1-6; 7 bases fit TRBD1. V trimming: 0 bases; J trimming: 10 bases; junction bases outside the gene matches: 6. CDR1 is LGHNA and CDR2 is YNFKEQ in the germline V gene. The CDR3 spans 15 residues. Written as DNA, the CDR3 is TGTGCCAGCAGCCAAGATGACAGGGTGACCTCACCCCTCCACTTT. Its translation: CASSQDDRVTSPLHF.

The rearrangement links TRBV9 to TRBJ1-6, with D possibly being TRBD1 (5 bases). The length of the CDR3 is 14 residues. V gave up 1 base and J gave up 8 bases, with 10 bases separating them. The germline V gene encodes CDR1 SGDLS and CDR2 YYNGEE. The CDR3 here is CASSVQGEDSPLHF. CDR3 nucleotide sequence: TGTGCCAGCAGCGTACAGGGTGAGGATTCACCCCTCCACTTT.

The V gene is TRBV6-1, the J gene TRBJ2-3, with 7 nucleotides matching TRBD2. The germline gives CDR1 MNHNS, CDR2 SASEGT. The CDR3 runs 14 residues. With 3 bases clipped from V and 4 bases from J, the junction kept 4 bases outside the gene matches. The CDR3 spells CASSESGGADTQYF. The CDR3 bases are TGTGCCAGCAGTGAGTCTGGGGGGGCAGATACGCAGTATTTT.

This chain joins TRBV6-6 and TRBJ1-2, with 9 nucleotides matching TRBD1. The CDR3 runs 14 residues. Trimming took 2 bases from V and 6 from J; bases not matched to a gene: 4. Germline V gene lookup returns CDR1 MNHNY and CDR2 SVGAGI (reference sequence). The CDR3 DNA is TGTGCCAGCAGTTACGACTGGACAGGGGATGGCTACACCTTC. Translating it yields CASSYDWTGDGYTF.

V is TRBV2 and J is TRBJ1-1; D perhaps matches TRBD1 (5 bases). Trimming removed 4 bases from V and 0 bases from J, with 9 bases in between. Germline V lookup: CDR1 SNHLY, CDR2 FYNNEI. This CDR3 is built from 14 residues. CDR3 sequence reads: CASSGQRMNTEAFF. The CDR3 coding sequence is TGTGCCAGCAGTGGACAGCGCATGAACACTGAAGCTTTCTTT. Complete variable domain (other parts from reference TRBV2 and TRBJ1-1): EPEVTQTPSHQVTQMGQEVILRCVPISNHLYFYWYRQILGQKVEFLVSFYNNEISEKSEIFDDQFSVERPDGSNFTLKIRSTKLEDSAMYFCASSGQRMNTEAFFGQGTRLTVV.

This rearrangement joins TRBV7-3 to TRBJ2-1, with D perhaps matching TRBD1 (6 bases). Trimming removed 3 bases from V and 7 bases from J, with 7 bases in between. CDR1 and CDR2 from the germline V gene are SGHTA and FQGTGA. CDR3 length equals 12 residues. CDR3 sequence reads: CASSFGQNEQFF. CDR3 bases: TGTGCCAGCAGCTTCGGACAGAATGAGCAGTTCTTC.

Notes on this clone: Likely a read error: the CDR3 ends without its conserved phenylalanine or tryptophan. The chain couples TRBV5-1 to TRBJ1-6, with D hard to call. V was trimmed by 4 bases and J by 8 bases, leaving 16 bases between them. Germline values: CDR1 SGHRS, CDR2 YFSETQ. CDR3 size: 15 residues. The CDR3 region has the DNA TGCGCCAGCAGCCCGACGGAGCCGGTAGATTCACCCCTCCACCTT. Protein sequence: CASSPTEPVDSPLHL.

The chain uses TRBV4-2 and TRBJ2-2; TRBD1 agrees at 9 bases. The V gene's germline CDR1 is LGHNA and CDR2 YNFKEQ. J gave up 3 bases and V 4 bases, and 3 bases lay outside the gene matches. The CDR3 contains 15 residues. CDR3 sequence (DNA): TGTGCCAGCAGCCTACAGGGGGCGGACACCGGGGAGCTGTTTTTT. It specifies CASSLQGADTGELFF.

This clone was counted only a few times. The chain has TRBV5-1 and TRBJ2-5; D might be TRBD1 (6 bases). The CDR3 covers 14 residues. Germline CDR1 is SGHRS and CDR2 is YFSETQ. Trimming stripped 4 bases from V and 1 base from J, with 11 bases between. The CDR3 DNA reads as TGCGCCAGCAGCCTGACAGGAGTCCAAGAGACCCAGTACTTC. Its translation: CASSLTGVQETQYF.

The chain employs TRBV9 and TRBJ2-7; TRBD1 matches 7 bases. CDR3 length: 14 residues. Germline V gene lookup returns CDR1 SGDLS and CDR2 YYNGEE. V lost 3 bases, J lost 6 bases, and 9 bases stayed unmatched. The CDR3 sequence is CASSAGTEGAEQYF. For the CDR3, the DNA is TGTGCCAGCAGCGCCGGGACAGAAGGTGCCGAGCAGTACTTC.

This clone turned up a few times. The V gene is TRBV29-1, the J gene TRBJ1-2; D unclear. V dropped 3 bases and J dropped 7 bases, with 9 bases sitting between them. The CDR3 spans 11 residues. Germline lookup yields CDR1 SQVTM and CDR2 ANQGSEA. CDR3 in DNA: TGCAGCGTTGAGAGGTCCGCTGGCTACACCTTC. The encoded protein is CSVERSAGYTF.

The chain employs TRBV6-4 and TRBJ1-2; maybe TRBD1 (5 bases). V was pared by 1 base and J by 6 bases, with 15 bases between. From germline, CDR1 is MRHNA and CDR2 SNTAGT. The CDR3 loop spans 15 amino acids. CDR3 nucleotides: TGTGCCAGCAGTGACTGGGGCAGGGACTTCGATGGCTACACCTTC. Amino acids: CASSDWGRDFDGYTF.

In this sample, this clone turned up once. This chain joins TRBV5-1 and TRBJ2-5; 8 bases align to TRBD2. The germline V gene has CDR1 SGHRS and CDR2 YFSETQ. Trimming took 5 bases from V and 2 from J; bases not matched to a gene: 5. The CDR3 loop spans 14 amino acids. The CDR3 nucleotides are TGCGCCAGCAGTTTAGCGGGGAGTCAAGAGACCCAGTACTTC. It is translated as CASSLAGSQETQYF. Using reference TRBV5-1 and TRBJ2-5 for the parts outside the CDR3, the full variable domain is KAGVTQTPRYLIKTRGQQVTLSCSPISGHRSVSWYQQTPGQGLQFLFEYFSETQRNKGNFPGRFSGRQFSNSRSEMNVSTLELGDSALYLCASSLAGSQETQYFGPGTRLLVL.

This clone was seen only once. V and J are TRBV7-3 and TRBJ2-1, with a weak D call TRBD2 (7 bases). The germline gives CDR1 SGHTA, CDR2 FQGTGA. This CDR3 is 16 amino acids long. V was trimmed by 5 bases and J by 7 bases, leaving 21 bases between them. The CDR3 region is CASSPTLAGALNEQFF. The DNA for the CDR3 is TGTGCCAGCAGCCCAACCCTCGCGGGGGCATTGAATGAGCAGTTCTTC. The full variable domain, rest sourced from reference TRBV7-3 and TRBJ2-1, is GAGVSQTPSNKVTEKGKYVELRCDPISGHTALYWYRQSLGQGPEFLIYFQGTGAADDSGLPNDRFFAVRPEGSVSTLKIQRTERGDSAVYLCASSPTLAGALNEQFFGPGTRLTVL.

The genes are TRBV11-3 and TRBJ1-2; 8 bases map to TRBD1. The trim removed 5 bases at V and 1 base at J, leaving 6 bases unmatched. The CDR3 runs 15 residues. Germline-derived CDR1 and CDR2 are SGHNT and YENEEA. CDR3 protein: CASSGVRGLNYGYTF. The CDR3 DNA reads TGTGCCAGCAGCGGCGTCAGGGGGCTTAACTATGGCTACACCTTC.

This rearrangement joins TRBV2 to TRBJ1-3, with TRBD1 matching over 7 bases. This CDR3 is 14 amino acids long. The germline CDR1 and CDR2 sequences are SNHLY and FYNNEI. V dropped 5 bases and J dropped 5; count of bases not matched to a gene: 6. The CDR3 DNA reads TGTGCCAGCAGTCGGACAGGAGGGAGAAACACCATATATTTT. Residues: CASSRTGGRNTIYF. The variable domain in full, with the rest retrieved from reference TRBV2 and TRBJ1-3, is EPEVTQTPSHQVTQMGQEVILRCVPISNHLYFYWYRQILGQKVEFLVSFYNNEISEKSEIFDDQFSVERPDGSNFTLKIRSTKLEDSAMYFCASSRTGGRNTIYFGEGSWLTVV.

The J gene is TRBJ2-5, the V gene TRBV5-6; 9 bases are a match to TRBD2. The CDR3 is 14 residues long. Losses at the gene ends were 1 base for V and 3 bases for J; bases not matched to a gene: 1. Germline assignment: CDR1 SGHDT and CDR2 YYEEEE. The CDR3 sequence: CASSLPSGKETQYF. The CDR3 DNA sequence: TGTGCCAGCAGCTTGCCTAGCGGGAAAGAGACCCAGTACTTC.

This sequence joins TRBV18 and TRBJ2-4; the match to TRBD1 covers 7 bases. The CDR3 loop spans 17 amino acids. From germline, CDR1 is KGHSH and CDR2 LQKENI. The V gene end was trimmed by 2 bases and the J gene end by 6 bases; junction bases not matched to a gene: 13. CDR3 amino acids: CASSPSGTFAGGNIQYF. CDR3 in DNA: TGTGCCAGCTCACCATCGGGGACATTTGCAGGGGGAAACATTCAGTACTTC.